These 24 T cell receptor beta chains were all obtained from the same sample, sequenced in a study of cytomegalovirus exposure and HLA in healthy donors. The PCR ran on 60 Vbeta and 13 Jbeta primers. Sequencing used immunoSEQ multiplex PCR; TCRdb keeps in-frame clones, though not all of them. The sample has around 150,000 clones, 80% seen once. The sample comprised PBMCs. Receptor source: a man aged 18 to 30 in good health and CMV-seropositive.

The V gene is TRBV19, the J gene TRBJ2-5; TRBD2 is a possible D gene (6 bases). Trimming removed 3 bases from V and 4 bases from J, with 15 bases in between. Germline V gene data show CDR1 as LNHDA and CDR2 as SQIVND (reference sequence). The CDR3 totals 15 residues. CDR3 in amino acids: CASSIGGMGGETQYF. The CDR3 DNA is TGTGCCAGTAGTATCGGCGGGATGGGGGGAGAGACCCAGTACTTC.

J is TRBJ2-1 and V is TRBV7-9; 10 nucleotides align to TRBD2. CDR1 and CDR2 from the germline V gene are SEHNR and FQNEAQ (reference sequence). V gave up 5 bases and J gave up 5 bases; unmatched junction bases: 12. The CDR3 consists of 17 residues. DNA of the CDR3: TGTGCCAGCAGCCCAAACAAACCGGGACTAGCGCACAATGAGCAGTTCTTC. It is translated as CASSPNKPGLAHNEQFF.

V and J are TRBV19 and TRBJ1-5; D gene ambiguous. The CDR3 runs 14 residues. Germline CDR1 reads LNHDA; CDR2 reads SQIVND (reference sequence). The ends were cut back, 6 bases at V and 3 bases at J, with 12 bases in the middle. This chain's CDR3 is CASSQAGFNQPQHF. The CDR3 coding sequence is TGTGCCAGTAGCCAGGCGGGATTCAATCAGCCCCAGCATTTT.

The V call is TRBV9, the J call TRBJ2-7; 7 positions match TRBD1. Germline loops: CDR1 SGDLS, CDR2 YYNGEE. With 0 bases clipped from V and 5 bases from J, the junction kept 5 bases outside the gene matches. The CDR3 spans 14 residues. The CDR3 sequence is CASSVADRANEQYF. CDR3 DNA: TGTGCCAGCAGCGTAGCTGACAGGGCCAACGAGCAGTACTTC. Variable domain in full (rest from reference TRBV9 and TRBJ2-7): DSGVTQTPKHLITATGQRVTLRCSPRSGDLSVYWYQQSLDQGLQFLIQYYNGEERAKGNILERFSAQQFPDLHSELNLSSLELGDSALYFCASSVADRANEQYFGPGTRLTVT.

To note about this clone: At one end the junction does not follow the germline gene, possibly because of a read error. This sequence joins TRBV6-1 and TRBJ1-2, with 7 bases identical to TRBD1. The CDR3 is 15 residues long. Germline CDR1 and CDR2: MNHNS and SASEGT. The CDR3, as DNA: TGTGCCAGCAGTGAATCCGGGACAGCTAAATATGGCTACACCTTC. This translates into CASSESGTAKYGYTF.

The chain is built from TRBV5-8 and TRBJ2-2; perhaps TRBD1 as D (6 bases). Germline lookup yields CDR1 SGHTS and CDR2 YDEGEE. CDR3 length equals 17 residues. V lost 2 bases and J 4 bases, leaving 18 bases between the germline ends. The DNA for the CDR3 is TGTGCCAGCAGCTTTAGGGTGGCAGGGGTCGGCACCGGGGAGCTGTTTTTT. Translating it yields CASSFRVAGVGTGELFF.

The CDR3 coding sequence is TGTGCCAGCAGAGAGGGACTAGCGGGATTGGAGACCCAGTACTTC. The encoded protein is CASREGLAGLETQYF. The chain recombines TRBV6-1 with TRBJ2-5, with 13 bases fitting TRBD2. Germline V CDR1 and CDR2: MNHNS, SASEGT. V lost 6 bases, J lost 5 bases, and 6 bases stayed unmatched. CDR3 size: 15 residues.

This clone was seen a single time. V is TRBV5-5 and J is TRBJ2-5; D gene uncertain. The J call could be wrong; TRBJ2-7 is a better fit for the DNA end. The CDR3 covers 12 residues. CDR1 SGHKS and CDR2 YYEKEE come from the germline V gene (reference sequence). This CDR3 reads CASSLDLYEQYF. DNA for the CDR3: TGTGCCAGCAGCTTGGACCTGTACGAGCAGTACTTC.

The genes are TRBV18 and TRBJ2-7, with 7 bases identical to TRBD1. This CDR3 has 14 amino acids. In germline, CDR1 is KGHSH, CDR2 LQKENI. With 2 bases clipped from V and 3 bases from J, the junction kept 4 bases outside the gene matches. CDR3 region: CASSPLGGYYEQYF. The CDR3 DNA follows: TGTGCCAGCTCACCATTAGGGGGCTACTACGAGCAGTACTTC.

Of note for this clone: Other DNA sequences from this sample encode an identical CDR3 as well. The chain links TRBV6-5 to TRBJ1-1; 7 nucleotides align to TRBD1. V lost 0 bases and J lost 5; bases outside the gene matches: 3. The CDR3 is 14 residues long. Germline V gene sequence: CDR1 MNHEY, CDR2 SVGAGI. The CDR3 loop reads CASSYSTGTTEAFF. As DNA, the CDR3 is TGTGCCAGCAGTTACTCGACAGGGACAACTGAAGCTTTCTTT.

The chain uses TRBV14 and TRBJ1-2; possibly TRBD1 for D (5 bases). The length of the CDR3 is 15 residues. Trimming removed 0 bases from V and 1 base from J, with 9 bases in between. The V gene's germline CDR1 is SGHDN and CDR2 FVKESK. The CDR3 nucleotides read TGTGCCAGCAGCCAAGAAGGGGTCGATAACTATGGCTACACCTTC. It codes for CASSQEGVDNYGYTF.

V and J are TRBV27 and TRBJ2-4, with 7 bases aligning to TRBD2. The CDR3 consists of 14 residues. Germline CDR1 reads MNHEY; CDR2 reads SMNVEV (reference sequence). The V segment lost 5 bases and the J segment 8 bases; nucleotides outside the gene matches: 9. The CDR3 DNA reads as TGTGCCAGCAGTCCCGTGGGGGAGGGTGACATTCAGTACTTC. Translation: CASSPVGEGDIQYF.

The CDR3 region is CASRSMVKLFF. The CDR3, as DNA: TGTGCCAGCAGGAGTATGGTAAAACTGTTTTTT. The chain is built from TRBV2 and TRBJ1-4; no clear D. The V end was cut by 6 bases, the J end by 10 bases, with 9 bases between. In germline, CDR1 is SNHLY, CDR2 FYNNEI. The CDR3 totals 11 residues.

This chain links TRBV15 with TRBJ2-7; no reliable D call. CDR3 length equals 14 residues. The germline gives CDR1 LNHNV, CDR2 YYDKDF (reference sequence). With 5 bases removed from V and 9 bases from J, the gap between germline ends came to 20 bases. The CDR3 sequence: CATSPEPHLRGQYF. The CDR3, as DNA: TGTGCCACCAGCCCGGAGCCACACCTACGAGGGCAGTACTTC.

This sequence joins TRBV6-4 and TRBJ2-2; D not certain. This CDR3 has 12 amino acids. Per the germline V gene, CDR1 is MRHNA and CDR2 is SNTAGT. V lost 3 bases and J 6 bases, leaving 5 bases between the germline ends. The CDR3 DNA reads TGTGCCAGCAGTGAGGGCGCCGGGGAGCTGTTTTTT. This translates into CASSEGAGELFF.

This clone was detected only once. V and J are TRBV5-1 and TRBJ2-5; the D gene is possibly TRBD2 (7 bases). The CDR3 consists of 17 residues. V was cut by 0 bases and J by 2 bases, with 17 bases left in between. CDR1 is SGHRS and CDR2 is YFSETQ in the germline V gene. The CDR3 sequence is CASSLVLGGPVQETQYF. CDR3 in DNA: TGCGCCAGCAGCTTGGTGTTGGGGGGGCCTGTTCAAGAGACCCAGTACTTC.

Written as DNA, the CDR3 is TGTGCCAGCAGCTTGGGCGGGAGGGCCTACGAGCAGTACTTC. Translation gives CASSLGGRAYEQYF. The chain has TRBV5-6 and TRBJ2-7; 9 bases are shared with TRBD2. Germline V gene sequence: CDR1 SGHDT, CDR2 YYEEEE. Trimming cost V 0 bases and J 2 bases; bases outside gene matches: 0. The CDR3 sequence is 14 residues long.

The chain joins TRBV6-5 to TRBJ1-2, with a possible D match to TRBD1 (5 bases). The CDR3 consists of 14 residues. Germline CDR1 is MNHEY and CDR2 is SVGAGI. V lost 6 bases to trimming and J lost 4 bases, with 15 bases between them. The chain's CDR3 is CASRAGVLGYGYTF. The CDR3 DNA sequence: TGTGCCAGCAGGGCGGGGGTACTCGGCTATGGCTACACCTTC.

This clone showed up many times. CDR3 DNA sequence: TGTGCCAGCAGCATCGGGACAGGGATCCACGAGCAGTACTTC. Translation gives CASSIGTGIHEQYF. V gene TRBV7-9 combines with J gene TRBJ2-7; 9 nucleotides line up with TRBD1. The CDR3 length is 14 residues. Germline-derived CDR1 and CDR2 are SEHNR and FQNEAQ (reference sequence). The ends lost 5 bases at V and 5 bases at J; junction bases unmatched: 7.

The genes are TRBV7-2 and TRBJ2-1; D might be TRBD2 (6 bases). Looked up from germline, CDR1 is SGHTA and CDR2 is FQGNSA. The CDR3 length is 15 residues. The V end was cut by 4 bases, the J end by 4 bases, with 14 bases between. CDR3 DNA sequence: TGTGCCAGCAGCTCCGCTCTACGGGGGTACAATGAGCAGTTCTTC. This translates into CASSSALRGYNEQFF.

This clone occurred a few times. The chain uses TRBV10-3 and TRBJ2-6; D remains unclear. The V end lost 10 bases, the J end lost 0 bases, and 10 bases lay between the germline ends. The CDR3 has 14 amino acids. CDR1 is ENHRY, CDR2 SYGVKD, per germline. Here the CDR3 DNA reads TGTGCCACAAAACAGCACTCTGGGGCCAACGTCCTGACTTTC. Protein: CATKQHSGANVLTF.

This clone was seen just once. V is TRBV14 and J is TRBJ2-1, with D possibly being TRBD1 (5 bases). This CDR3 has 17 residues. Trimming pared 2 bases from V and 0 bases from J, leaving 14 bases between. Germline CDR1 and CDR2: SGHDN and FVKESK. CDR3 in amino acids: CASSQRVADTSYNEQFF. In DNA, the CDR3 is TGTGCCAGCAGCCAAAGAGTCGCGGACACCTCCTACAATGAGCAGTTCTTC.

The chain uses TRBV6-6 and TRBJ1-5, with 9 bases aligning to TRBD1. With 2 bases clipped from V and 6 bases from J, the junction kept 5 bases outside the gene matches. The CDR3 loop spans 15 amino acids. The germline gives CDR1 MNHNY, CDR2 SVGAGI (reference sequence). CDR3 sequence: CASSYRDRGTQPQHF. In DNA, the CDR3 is TGTGCCAGCAGTTACCGTGACAGGGGGACTCAGCCCCAGCATTTT.

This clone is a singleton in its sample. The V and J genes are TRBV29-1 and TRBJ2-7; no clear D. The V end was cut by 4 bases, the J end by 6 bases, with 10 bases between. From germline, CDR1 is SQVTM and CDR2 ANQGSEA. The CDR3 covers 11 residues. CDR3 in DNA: TGCAGCGTTGGTCTGGGCTCCGAGCAGTACTTC. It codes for CSVGLGSEQYF.